This T cell receptor (beta chain) is from a study of blood T cell repertoires in COVID-19. Study as a whole: The study drew acute and convalescent COVID-19 samples from the United States, Italy and Spain.

The CDR3 totals 15 residues. The V gene's germline CDR1 is SNHLY and CDR2 FYNNEI. Trimming shortened V by 3 bases and J by 3 bases, and 12 bases separated the two germline ends. As processed by the authors: From reference gene primer amplification, estimates of nucleated cell counts were derived. Data came from immunoSEQ multiplex PCR; TCRdb stores just in-frame clones and leaves some out. That table furnishes V, J and clone size, whereas the DNA furnished D and trimming. The table records about 190,000 clones, 80% to 90% of them present only once. What was sequenced was peripheral blood. The rearrangement links TRBV2 to TRBJ2-1; possible D gene TRBD1, 5 bases. The receptor comes from a man younger than 40 with acute or convalescent COVID-19. CDR3 sequence reads: CASSDARQSYNEQFF. For the CDR3, the DNA is TGTGCCAGCAGTGACGCGAGACAGAGCTACAATGAGCAGTTCTTC.